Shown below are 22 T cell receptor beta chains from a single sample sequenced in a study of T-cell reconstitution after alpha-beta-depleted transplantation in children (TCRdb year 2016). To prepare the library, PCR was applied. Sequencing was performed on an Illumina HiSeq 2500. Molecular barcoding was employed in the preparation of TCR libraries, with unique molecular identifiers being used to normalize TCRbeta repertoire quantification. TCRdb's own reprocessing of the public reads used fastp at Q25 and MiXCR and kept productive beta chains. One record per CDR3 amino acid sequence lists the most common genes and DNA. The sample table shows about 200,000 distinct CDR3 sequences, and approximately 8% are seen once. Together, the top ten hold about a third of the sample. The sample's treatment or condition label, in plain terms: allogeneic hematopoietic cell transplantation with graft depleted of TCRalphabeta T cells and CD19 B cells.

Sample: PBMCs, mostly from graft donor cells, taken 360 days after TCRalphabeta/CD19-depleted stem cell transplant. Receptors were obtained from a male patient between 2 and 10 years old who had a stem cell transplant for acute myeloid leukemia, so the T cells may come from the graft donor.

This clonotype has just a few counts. The CDR3, as DNA: TGTGCCAGCAGCCCAGCGTTATGGGCCAAAAACATTCAGTACTTC. Residues: CASSPALWAKNIQYF. This sequence joins TRBV7-9 and TRBJ2-4; D gene uncertain. Per germline, CDR1 SEHNR and CDR2 FQNEAQ (reference sequence). V gave up 5 bases and J gave up 1 base, with 12 bases separating them. The CDR3 is made up of 15 amino acids.

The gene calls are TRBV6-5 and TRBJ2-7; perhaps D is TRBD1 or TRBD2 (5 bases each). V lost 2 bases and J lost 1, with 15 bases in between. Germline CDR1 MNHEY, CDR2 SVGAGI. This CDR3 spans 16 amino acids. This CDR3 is CASSYKRGERSYEQYF. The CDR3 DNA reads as TGTGCCAGCAGTTACAAGAGGGGAGAAAGGTCCTACGAGCAGTACTTC.

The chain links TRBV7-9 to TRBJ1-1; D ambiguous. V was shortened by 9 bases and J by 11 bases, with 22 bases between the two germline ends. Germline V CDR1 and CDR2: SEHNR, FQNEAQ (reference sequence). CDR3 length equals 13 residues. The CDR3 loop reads CASLKSGPTGAFF. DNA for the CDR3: TGTGCCAGTCTCAAATCCGGGCCCACCGGGGCTTTCTTT.

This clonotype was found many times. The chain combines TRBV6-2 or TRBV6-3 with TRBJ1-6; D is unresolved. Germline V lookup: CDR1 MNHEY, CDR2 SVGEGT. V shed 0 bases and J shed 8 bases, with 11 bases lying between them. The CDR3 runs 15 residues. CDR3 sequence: CASSYSSVWDSPLHF. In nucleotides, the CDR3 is TGTGCCAGCAGTTACTCGTCGGTTTGGGATTCACCCCTCCACTTT.

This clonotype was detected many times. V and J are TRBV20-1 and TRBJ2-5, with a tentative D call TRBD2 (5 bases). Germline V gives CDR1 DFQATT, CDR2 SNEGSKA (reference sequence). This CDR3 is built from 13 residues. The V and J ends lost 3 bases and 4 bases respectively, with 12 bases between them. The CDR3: CSASAREGETQYF. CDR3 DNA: TGCAGTGCTAGTGCCCGGGAAGGAGAGACCCAGTACTTC.

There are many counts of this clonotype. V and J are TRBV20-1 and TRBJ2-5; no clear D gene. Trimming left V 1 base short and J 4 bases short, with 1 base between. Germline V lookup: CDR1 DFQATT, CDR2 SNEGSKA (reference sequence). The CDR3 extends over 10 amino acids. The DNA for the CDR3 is TGCAGTGCTAGAGGAGAGACCCAGTACTTC. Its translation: CSARGETQYF.

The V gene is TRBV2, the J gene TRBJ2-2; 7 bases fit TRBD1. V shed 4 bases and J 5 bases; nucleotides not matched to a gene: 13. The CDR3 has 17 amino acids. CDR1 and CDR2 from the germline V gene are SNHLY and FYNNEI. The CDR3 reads CASSVVGQVFQTGELFF. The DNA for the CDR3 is TGTGCCAGCAGTGTCGTTGGACAGGTTTTTCAGACCGGGGAGCTGTTTTTT.

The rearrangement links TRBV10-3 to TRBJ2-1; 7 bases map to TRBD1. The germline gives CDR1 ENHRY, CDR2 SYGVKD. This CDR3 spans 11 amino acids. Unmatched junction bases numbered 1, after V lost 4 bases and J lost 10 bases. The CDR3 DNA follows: TGTGCCATCAGTGGGACAGGAGAGCAGTTCTTC. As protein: CAISGTGEQFF.

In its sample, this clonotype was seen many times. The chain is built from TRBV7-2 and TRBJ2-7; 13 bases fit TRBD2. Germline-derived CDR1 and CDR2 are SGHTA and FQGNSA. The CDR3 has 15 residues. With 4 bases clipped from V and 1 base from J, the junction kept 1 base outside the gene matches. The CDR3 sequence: CASSWGLAGSYEQYF. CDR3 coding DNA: TGTGCCAGCAGCTGGGGACTAGCGGGGTCCTACGAGCAGTACTTC.

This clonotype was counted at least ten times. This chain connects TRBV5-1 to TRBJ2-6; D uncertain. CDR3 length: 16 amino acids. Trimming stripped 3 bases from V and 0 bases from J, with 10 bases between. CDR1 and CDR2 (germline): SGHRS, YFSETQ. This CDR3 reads CASSYLRTSGANVLTF. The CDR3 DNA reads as TGCGCCAGCAGCTACTTAAGGACCTCTGGGGCCAACGTCCTGACTTTC.

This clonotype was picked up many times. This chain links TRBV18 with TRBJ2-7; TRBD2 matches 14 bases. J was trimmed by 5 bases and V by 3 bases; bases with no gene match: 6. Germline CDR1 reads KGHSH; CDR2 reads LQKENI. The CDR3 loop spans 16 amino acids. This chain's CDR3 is CASSPPGLAGADEQYF. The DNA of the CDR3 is TGTGCCAGCTCACCCCCGGGACTAGCGGGAGCGGACGAGCAGTACTTC. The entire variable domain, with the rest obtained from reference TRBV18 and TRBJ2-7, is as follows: NAGVMQNPRHLVRRRGQEARLRCSPMKGHSHVYWYRQLPEEGLKFMVYLQKENIIDESGMPKERFSAEFPKEGPSILRIQQVVRGDSAAYFCASSPPGLAGADEQYFGPGTRLTVT.

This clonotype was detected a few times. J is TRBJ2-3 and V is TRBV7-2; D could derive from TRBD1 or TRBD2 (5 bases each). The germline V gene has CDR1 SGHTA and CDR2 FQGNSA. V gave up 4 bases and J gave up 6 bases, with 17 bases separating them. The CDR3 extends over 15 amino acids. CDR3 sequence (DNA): TGTGCCAGCAGCTCCGGGACCTCTGCTTCTGATACGCAGTATTTT. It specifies CASSSGTSASDTQYF.

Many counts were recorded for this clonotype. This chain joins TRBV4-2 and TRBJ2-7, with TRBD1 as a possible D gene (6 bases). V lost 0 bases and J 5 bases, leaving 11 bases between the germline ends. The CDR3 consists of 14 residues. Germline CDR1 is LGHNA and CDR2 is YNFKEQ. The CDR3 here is CASSQDGKGDEQYV. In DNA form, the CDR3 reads TGTGCCAGCAGCCAAGATGGGAAGGGGGACGAGCAGTACGTC.

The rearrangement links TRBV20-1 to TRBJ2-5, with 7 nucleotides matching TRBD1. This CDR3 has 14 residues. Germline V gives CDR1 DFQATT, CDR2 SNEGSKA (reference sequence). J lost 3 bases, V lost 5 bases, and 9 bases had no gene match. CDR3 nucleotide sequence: TGCAGTGCTTATGGGACAGCCCATAAAGAGACCCAGTACTTC. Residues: CSAYGTAHKETQYF.

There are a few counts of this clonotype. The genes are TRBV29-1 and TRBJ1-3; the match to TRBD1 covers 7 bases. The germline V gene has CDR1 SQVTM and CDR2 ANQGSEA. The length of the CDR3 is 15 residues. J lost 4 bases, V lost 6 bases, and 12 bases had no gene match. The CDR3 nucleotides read TGCAGCGTCGATGGAGACAGGGACGGCGGAAACACCATATATTTT. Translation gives CSVDGDRDGGNTIYF.

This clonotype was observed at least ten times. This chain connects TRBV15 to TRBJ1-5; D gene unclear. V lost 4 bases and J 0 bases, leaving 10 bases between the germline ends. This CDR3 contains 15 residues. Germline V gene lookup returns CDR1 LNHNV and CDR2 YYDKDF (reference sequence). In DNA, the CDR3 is TGTGCCACCAGCACTGGGCCCTATAGCAATCAGCCCCAGCATTTT. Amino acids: CATSTGPYSNQPQHF.

CDR3 nucleotides: TGTGCCAGCAGTTACTCGACTACTAGCGGGAGGGCCACAGATACGCAGTATTTT. Translating gives CASSYSTTSGRATDTQYF. This chain links TRBV6-2 or TRBV6-3 with TRBJ2-3, with 13 bases identical to TRBD2. The CDR3 runs to 18 residues. The germline gives CDR1 MNHEY, CDR2 SVGEGT. V lost 0 bases, J lost 2 bases, and 5 bases stayed unmatched.

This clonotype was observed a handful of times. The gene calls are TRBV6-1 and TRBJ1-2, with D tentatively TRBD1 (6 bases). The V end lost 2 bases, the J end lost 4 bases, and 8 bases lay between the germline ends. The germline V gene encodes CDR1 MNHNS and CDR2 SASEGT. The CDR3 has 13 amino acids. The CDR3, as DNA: TGTGCCAGCAGTGAAACAGGGTTCTATGGCTACACCTTC. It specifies CASSETGFYGYTF.

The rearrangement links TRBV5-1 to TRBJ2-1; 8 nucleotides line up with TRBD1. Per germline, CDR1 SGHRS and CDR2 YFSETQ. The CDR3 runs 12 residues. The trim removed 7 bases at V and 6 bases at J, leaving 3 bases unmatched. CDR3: CASGQGGNEQFF. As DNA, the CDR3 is TGCGCCAGCGGACAGGGAGGCAATGAGCAGTTCTTC.

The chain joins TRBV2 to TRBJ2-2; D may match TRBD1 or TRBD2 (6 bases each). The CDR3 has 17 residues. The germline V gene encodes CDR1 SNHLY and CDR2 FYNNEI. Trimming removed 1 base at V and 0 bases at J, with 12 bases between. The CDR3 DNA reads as TGTGCCAGCAGTGAAGTTGGGGGGCAGGCGAACACCGGGGAGCTGTTTTTT. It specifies CASSEVGGQANTGELFF.

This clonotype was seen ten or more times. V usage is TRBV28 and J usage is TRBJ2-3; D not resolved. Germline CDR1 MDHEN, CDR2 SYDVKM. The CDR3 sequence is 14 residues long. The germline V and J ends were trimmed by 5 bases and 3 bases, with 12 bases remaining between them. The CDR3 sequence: CASSAPGSTDTQYF. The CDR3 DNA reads TGTGCCAGCAGTGCCCCTGGGTCAACAGATACGCAGTATTTT.

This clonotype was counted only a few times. CDR3 region: CSVELPGQRSEAFF. CDR3 coding DNA: TGCAGCGTTGAACTACCGGGACAGCGAAGTGAAGCTTTCTTT. V is TRBV29-1 and J is TRBJ1-1; TRBD1 agrees at 7 bases. The junction had 10 bases not matched to a gene; V was cut back by 2 bases and J by 7 bases. This CDR3 spans 14 amino acids. Germline V gives CDR1 SQVTM, CDR2 ANQGSEA.